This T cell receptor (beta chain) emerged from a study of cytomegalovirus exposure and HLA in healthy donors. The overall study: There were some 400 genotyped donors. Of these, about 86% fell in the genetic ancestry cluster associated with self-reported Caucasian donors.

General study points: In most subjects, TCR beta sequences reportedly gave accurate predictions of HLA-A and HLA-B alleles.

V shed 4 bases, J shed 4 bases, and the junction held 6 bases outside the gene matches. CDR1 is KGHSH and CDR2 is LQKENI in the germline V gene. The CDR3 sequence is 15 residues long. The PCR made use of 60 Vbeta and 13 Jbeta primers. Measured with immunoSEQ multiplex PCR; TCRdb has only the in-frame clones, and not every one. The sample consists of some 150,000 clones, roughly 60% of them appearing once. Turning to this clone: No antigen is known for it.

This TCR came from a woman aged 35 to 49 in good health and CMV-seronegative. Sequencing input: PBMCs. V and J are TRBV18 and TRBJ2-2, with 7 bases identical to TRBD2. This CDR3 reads CASSQRGAGTGELFF. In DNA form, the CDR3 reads TGTGCCAGCTCACAGCGGGGAGCGGGCACCGGGGAGCTGTTTTTT.